This T cell receptor beta chain was found in a study of T cells and copy number aberrations in small-cell lung cancer. Study conclusions and caveats: Most clones, about 75-98%, were restricted to a single tumor region.

Method: immunoSEQ multiplex PCR; TCRdb's copy keeps in-frame clones and lacks some. The sample has 6,000 or so clones, approximately 76% seen once; the top ten hold around 8.8%. This clone was seen only a few times. Its target is unknown. Donors were all either smokers or heavy second-hand smokers. Only macrodissected tumor regions expected to provide at least 150 ng DNA were selected. The CDR3 has 15 amino acids. CDR1 and CDR2 (germline): SNHLY, FYNNEI. V was trimmed by 8 bases and J by 2 bases, leaving 19 bases between them. V gene TRBV2 combines with J gene TRBJ2-7; a weak D match, TRBD2 (6 bases). The sequence derives from a man aged 50-60 years with small cell lung cancer. The source material was tumor tissue. DNA for the CDR3: TGTGCCAGCTTCGTGACTAGTACTGAACCCTACGAGCAGTACTTC. It codes for CASFVTSTEPYEQYF.